This TCR beta chain was sequenced in a study of T cells in tumors after PD-1 blockade. Overall study findings and caveats: Some novel exhausted tumor clones appeared in pre-treatment blood, suggesting peripheral recruitment.

The table came from immunoSEQ multiplex PCR; TCRdb's copy has only in-frame clones and leaves some out. This sample has about 33,000 clones, with about 77% found just once. Germline values: CDR1 LNHDA, CDR2 SQIVND (reference sequence). The CDR3 consists of 14 residues. V was trimmed by 1 base and J by 4 bases, leaving 8 bases between them. In this sample, this clone turned up a few times. As yet, its antigen is unknown. The chain recombines TRBV19 with TRBJ1-5; perhaps TRBD1 as D (6 bases). This TCR was sampled from a human donor with basal cell carcinoma. The material was PBMCs, obtained before anti-PD-1 treatment. CDR3 amino acids: CASSIAGQNQPQHF. DNA of the CDR3: TGTGCCAGTAGTATAGCCGGACAGAATCAGCCCCAGCATTTT.